This TCR beta chain is from a study of T cell repertoires in cytomegalovirus infection. Findings and caveats of the study: CMV carriers with the relevant HLA were identified by cumulative public TCR beta family frequency. Dominating the ex vivo response were HLA-C-restricted CMV-specific TCR beta clonotypes.

Each CDR3 protein is one row after TCRdb ran MiXCR on the reads. The sample contains about 310,000 distinct CDR3 sequences, 9.6% of which appear only once. The ends were cut back, 1 base at V and 0 bases at J, with 7 bases in the middle. The length of the CDR3 is 15 residues. A few counts support this clonotype. Its antigen is still unknown. The chain links TRBV12-3 or TRBV12-4 to TRBJ1-5; D gene unclear. Sample: PBMCs. This clonotype was obtained from a human donor in good health (CMV status not recorded). Some clones in this sample may be carry-over from other donors' samples. The CDR3 sequence is CASSLGGNSNQPQHF. The CDR3 DNA sequence: TGTGCCAGCAGTTTAGGCGGAAATAGCAATCAGCCCCAGCATTTT.